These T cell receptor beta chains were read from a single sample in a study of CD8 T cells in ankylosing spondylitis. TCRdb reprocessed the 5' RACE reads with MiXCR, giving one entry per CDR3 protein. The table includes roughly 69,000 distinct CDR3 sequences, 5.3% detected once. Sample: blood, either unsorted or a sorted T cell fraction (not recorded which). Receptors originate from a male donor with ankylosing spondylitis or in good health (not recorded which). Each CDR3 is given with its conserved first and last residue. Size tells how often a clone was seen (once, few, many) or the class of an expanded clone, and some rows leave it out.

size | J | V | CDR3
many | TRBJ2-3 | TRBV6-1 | CASSEQVVGVPMF
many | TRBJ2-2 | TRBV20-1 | CSALSAPGELFF
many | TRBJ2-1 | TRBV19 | CASSQTQAGEQFF
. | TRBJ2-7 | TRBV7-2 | CASSLDGFQGYEQYF
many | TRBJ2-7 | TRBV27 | CASSRTGSFYEQYF
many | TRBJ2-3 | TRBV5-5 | CASSPRDREGSDTQYF
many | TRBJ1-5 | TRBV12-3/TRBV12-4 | CASSTGTGYSNQPQHF
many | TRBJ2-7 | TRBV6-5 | CASSYGTGIEQYF
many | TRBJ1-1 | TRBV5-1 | CASSDRLMNTEAFF
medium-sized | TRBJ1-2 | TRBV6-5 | CASSYRGRANYGYTF
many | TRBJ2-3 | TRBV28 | CASSPGLAVYVDTQYF
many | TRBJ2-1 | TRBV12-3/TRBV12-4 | CASSSTGWNEQFF
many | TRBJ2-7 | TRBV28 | CASSTRTGWEQYF
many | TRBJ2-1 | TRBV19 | CASSIDGGGSSAEQFF
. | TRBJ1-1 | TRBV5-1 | CASSLNWGMNTEAFF
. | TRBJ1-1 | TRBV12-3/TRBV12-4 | CTSTRHPVRSFF
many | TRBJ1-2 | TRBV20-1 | CSEDRGLYGYTF
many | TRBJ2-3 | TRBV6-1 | CATSSWGGVRTDTQYF
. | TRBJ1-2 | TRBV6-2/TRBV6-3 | CASSDRAFGYTF
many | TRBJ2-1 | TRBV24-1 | CATSDSHGQSSYNEQFF
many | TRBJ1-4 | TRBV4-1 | CASSRQIGTTNEKLFF
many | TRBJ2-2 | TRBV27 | CASSSGQGPGELFF
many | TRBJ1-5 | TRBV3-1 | CASSQQGSNQPQHF
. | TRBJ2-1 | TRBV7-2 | CASSLGTSGGKNEQFF
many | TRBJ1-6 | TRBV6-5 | CASSYTSQGKDNSPLHF
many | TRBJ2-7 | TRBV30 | CAWSKGSPYEQYF
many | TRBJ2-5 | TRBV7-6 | CASSSLTGGQETQYF
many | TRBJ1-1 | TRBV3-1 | CASSGDVFLAFF
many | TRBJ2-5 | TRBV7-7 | CATSSGGTTWETQYF
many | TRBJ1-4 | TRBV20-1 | CSASYSRGSTNEKLFF
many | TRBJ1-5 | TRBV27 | CASSPPGMPQHF
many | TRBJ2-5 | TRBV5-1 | CASSKTGDMWETQYF
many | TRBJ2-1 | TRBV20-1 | CSARAGTGDNEQFF
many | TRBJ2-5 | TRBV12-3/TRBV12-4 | CASSRTGGQETQYF
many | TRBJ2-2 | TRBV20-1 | CSARDFAGVRNSGELFF
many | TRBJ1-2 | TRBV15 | CATSNLSPGSNYGYTF
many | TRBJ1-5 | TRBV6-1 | CASRASLGLGDQPQHF
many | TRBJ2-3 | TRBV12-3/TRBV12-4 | CASRPTAGLLAGVTDTQYF
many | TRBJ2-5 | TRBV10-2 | CASSESETQYF
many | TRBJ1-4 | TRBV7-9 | CASSLKGNEKLFF
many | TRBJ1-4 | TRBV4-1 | CASSQDERVFF
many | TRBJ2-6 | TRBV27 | CASTHFGGSGANVLTF
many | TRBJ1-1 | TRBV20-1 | CSARDSGGQGDTEAFF
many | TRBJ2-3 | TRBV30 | CAWSPPPTKWGADTQYF
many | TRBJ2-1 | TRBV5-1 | CASSFGTSGYNEQFF
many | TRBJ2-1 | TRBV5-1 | CASSSDGTSYNEQFF
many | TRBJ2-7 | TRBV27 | CASSETPGQGYYEQYF
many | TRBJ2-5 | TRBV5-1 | CASSLFGDQETQYF
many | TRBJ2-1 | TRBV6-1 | CASRTGVDNEQFF
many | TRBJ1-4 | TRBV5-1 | CASSWGQGATNEKLFF
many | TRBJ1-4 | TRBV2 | CATRPGRIEKLFF
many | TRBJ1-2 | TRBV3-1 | CASSQDSGRGYTF
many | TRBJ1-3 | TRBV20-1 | CSAIPPTLGNTIYF
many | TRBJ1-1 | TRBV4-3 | CASSQVESNTEAFF
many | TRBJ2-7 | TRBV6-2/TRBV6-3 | CASSIRTESYEQYF
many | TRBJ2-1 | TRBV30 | CAWSVDYNEQFF
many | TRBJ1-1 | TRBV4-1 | CASSPPASVYTEAFF
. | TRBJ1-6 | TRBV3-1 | CASSQGQEDNSPLHF
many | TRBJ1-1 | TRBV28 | CASSFKANTEAFF